The 14 T cell receptor beta chains reported below all come from one sample, sequenced in a study of radiotherapy plus CTLA-4 blockade in lung cancer (dated by TCRdb to the late 2010s). The library was produced with the immunoSEQ multiplex PCR assay. The table was pulled from immuneACCESS by TCRdb, which kept in-frame rearrangements only. Such tables lose some clones; where checked, under half of the loss comes from unresolved V genes, and the rest has no known cause. The sample table holds 25,000 to 40,000 clones, of which 70% to 75% were seen once. The ten largest account for roughly 4.3% of the sample. Material: peripheral blood, obtained from a patient treated with radiotherapy plus ipilimumab. These receptors originate from a human donor with non-small cell lung cancer whose response to radiotherapy plus ipilimumab could not be evaluated.

The CDR3 nucleotides read TGTGCCAGCAGTAGGCGGGAGGGTGACGAGCAGTACTTC. Residues: CASSRREGDEQYF. The chain combines TRBV6-4 with TRBJ2-7; 9 nucleotides match TRBD2. The CDR3 has 13 amino acids. The germline V gene encodes CDR1 MRHNA and CDR2 SNTAGT. V lost 5 bases to trimming and J lost 5 bases; unmatched junction nucleotides: 4.

CDR3: CASRFRGTNTEAFF. DNA of the CDR3: TGTGCCAGCAGATTCAGGGGGACGAACACTGAAGCTTTCTTT. The gene calls are TRBV6-5 and TRBJ1-1; 7 bases fit TRBD1. J lost 1 base, V lost 6 bases, and 5 bases had no gene match. In germline, CDR1 is MNHEY, CDR2 SVGAGI. This CDR3 has 14 amino acids.

The CDR3 coding sequence is TGTGCCAGCAGTGAATCGAGGACAGGGGGTGAAAAACTGTTTTTT. It is translated as CASSESRTGGEKLFF. The J gene is TRBJ1-4, the V gene TRBV25-1; TRBD1 agrees at 10 bases. This CDR3 is built from 15 residues. Looked up from germline, CDR1 is MGHDK and CDR2 is SYGVNS. V lost 1 base and J lost 7; bases outside the gene matches: 3. Looking up the rest from reference TRBV25-1 and TRBJ1-4 gives the full variable domain: EADIYQTPRYLVIGTGKKITLECSQTMGHDKMYWYQQDPGMELHLIHYSYGVNSTEKGDLSSESTVSRIRTEHFPLTLESARPSHTSQYLCASSESRTGGEKLFFGSGTQLSVL.

The CDR3: CASSLPTGGGETQYF. The CDR3 region has the DNA TGTGCCAGCAGCCTTCCTACAGGGGGCGGAGAGACCCAGTACTTC. This chain uses TRBV6-5 with TRBJ2-5, with 9 bases that match TRBD1. Germline V gene lookup returns CDR1 MNHEY and CDR2 SVGAGI. This CDR3 is 15 amino acids long. J was trimmed by 4 bases and V by 6 bases; bases with no gene match: 9.

This CDR3 is CASSIGHDSGANVLTF. The CDR3 nucleotides read TGTGCCAGCAGTATAGGACATGACTCTGGGGCCAACGTCCTGACTTTC. This chain connects TRBV28 to TRBJ2-6, with D possibly being TRBD1 (5 bases). V gave up 5 bases and J gave up 0 bases, with 11 bases separating them. The germline V gene has CDR1 MDHEN and CDR2 SYDVKM. The CDR3 covers 16 residues.

The chain couples TRBV19 to TRBJ1-5, with 9 bases aligning to TRBD1. Germline V gene lookup returns CDR1 LNHDA and CDR2 SQIVND (reference sequence). V gave up 1 base and J gave up 8 bases; unmatched junction bases: 6. CDR3 length: 15 amino acids. In nucleotides, the CDR3 is TGTGCCAGTAGTATAGGGGGGACAGGGTACAAGCCCCAGCATTTT. Translated: CASSIGGTGYKPQHF.

This clone occurred a few times. This chain uses TRBV7-2 with TRBJ1-4, with D perhaps TRBD1 (5 bases). The V end lost 1 base, the J end lost 0 bases, and 6 bases lay between the germline ends. The CDR3 totals 15 residues. Per germline, CDR1 SGHTA and CDR2 FQGNSA. The CDR3 nucleotides read TGTGCCAGCAGCTTAGGACAGACAACTAATGAAAAACTGTTTTTT. It translates to CASSLGQTTNEKLFF. The whole variable domain, remainder taken from reference TRBV7-2 and TRBJ1-4, is GAGVSQSPSNKVTEKGKDVELRCDPISGHTALYWYRQSLGQGLEFLIYFQGNSAPDKSGLPSDRFSAERTGGSVSTLTIQRTQQEDSAVYLCASSLGQTTNEKLFFGSGTQLSVL.

The V gene is TRBV5-5, the J gene TRBJ2-3; 8 nucleotides line up with TRBD1. The J segment lost 4 bases and the V segment lost 4 bases, leaving 5 bases of the junction unmatched. CDR3 length: 14 residues. Per germline, CDR1 SGHKS and CDR2 YYEKEE (reference sequence). In nucleotides, the CDR3 is TGTGCCAGCAGCACCCCGACAGGGGCAGATACGCAGTATTTT. Its protein is CASSTPTGADTQYF.

The rearrangement links TRBV7-2 to TRBJ1-2, with TRBD1 as a possible D gene (5 bases). The CDR3 is made up of 13 amino acids. V gave up 2 bases and J gave up 5 bases, with 9 bases separating them. From germline, CDR1 is SGHTA and CDR2 FQGNSA. The CDR3 bases are TGTGCCAGCAGCTTACGGGGGAATTATGGCTACACCTTC. Protein product: CASSLRGNYGYTF.

The J gene is TRBJ2-1, the V gene TRBV30, with 9 positions matching TRBD2. V gave up 8 bases and J gave up 0 bases; unmatched junction bases: 8. Germline V lookup: CDR1 GTSNPN, CDR2 SVGIG (reference sequence). The length of the CDR3 is 15 residues. The CDR3 nucleotides read TGTGCCGGAGCGGGGGGCCCGAGCTCCTACAATGAGCAGTTCTTC. Its translation: CAGAGGPSSYNEQFF.

V usage is TRBV7-9 and J usage is TRBJ1-1; D call uncertain. Germline V CDR1 and CDR2: SEHNR, FQNEAQ (reference sequence). V lost 6 bases, J lost 6 bases, and 8 bases lay in between. The CDR3 spans 11 residues. The CDR3 protein is CASSSFSEAFF. For the CDR3, the DNA is TGTGCCAGCAGTTCGTTCTCTGAAGCTTTCTTT.

The V call is TRBV19, the J call TRBJ1-1, with D perhaps matching TRBD1 (6 bases). This CDR3 has 15 residues. Germline loops: CDR1 LNHDA, CDR2 SQIVND (reference sequence). V lost 7 bases and J lost 0, with 15 bases in between. CDR3 protein: CASTRTAFMNTEAFF. The CDR3, as DNA: TGTGCCAGTACCCGGACAGCGTTCATGAACACTGAAGCTTTCTTT.

J is TRBJ2-3 and V is TRBV5-4; 7 bases map to TRBD2. The CDR3 covers 16 residues. V dropped 4 bases and J dropped 2; count of bases not matched to a gene: 10. From germline, CDR1 is SGHNT and CDR2 YYREEE (reference sequence). CDR3 sequence (DNA): TGTGCCAGCAGCATGGCCCCCGGGGGGTACACAGATACGCAGTATTTT. As protein: CASSMAPGGYTDTQYF.

The chain couples TRBV5-1 to TRBJ2-2; no clear D. The length of the CDR3 is 14 residues. The V gene's germline CDR1 is SGHRS and CDR2 YFSETQ. V was shortened by 1 base and J by 6 bases, with 10 bases between the two germline ends. The CDR3 DNA follows: TGCGCCAGCAGCTTGTTCCAGGCTTCCGGGGAGCTGTTTTTT. Encoded protein: CASSLFQASGELFF.